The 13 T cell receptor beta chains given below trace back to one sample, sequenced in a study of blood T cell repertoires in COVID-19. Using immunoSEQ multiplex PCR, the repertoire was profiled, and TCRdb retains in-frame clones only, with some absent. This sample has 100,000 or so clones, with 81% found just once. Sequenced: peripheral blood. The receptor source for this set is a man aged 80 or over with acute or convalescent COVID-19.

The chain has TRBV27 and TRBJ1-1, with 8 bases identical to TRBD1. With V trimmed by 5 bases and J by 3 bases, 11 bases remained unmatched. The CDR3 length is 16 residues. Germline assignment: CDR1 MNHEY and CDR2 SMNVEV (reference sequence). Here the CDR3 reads CASSPGQALMDTEAFF. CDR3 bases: TGTGCCAGCAGTCCGGGACAGGCCTTAATGGACACTGAAGCTTTCTTT.

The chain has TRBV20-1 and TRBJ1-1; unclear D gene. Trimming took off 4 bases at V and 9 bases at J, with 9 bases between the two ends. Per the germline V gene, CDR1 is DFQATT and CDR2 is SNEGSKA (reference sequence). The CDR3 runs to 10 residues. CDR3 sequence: CSANVLKAFF. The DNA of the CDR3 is TGCAGTGCTAACGTACTTAAAGCTTTCTTT.

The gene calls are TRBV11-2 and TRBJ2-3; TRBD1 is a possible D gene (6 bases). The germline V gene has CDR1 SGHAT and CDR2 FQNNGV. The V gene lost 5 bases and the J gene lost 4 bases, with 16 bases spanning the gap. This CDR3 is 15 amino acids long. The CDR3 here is CASSPLGNRADTQYF. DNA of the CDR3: TGTGCCAGCAGCCCCCTCGGGAACAGGGCAGATACGCAGTATTTT.

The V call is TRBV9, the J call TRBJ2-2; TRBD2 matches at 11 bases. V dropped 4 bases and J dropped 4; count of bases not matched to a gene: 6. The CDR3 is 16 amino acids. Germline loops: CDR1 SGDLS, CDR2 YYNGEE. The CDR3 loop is CASSLLGTSGTGELFF. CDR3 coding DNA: TGTGCCAGCAGCCTTCTCGGGACTAGCGGCACCGGGGAGCTGTTTTTT.

Here the CDR3 reads CASSLSLAGNEQFF. CDR3 nucleotide sequence: TGTGCCAGCAGCTTAAGTCTAGCGGGAAATGAGCAGTTCTTC. The chain has TRBV7-2 and TRBJ2-1; 9 bases are shared with TRBD2. The CDR3 runs to 14 residues. Germline CDR1 reads SGHTA; CDR2 reads FQGNSA. Losses at the gene ends were 2 bases for V and 7 bases for J; bases not matched to a gene: 3.

CDR3 sequence reads: CASSYSRGPPLHF. CDR3 coding DNA: TGTGCCAGCAGTTACTCTAGGGGGCCACCCCTCCACTTT. The rearrangement joins TRBV6-6 to TRBJ1-6; 7 bases are a match to TRBD1. CDR3 size: 13 residues. Germline V gene data show CDR1 as MNHNY and CDR2 as SVGAGI (reference sequence). J was trimmed by 11 bases and V by 0 bases; bases with no gene match: 1.

CDR3: CASSFRTGLAGGDEQYF. Written as DNA, the CDR3 is TGTGCCAGCAGCTTCCGGACTGGTCTAGCGGGAGGGGATGAGCAGTACTTC. The rearrangement links TRBV7-3 to TRBJ2-7, with 12 bases fitting TRBD2. CDR3 length equals 17 residues. V lost 3 bases to trimming and J lost 7 bases; unmatched junction nucleotides: 13. Looked up from germline, CDR1 is SGHTA and CDR2 is FQGTGA.

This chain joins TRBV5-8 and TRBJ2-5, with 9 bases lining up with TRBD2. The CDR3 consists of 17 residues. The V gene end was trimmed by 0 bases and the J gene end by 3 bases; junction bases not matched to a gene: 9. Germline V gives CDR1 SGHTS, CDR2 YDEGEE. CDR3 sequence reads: CASSLGSSGIMEETQYF. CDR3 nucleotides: TGTGCCAGCAGCTTGGGATCTAGCGGGATTATGGAAGAGACCCAGTACTTC. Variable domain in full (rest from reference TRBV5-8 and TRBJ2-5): EAGVTQSPTHLIKTRGQQATLRCSPISGHTSVYWYQQALGLGLQFLLWYDEGEERNRGNFPPRFSGRQFPNYSSELNVNALELEDSALYLCASSLGSSGIMEETQYFGPGTRLLVL.

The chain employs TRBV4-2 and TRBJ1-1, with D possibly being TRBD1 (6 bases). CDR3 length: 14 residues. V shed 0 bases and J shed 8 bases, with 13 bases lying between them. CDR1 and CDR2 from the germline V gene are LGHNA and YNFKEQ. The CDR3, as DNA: TGTGCCAGCAGCCAAGATGACGGGGGGACAGAAGCTTTCTTT. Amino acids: CASSQDDGGTEAFF.

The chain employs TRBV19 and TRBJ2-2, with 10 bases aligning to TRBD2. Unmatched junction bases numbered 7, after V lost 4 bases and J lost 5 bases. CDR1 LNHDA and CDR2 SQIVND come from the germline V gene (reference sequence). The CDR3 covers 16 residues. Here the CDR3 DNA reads TGTGCCAGTAGTAAAAGCGGGAGGGCCGGTACCGGGGAGCTGTTTTTT. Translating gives CASSKSGRAGTGELFF.

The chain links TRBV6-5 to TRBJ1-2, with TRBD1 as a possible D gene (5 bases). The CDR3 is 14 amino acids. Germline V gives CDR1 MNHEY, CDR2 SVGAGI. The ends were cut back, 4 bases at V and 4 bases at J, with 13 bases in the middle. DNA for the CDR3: TGTGCCAGCAGTTTCGCGACAGAATCCTATGGCTACACCTTC. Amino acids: CASSFATESYGYTF.

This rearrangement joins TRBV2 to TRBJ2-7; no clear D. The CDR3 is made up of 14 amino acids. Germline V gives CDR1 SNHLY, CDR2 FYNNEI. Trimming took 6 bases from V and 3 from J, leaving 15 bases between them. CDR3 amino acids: CASRNNSYDYEQYF. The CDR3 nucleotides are TGTGCCAGCAGGAATAACTCCTACGACTACGAGCAGTACTTC.

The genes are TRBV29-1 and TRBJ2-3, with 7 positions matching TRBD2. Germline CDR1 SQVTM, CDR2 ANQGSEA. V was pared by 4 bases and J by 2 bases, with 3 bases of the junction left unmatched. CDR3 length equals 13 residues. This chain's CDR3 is CSVGGLTTDTQYF. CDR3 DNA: TGCAGCGTTGGGGGACTAACCACAGATACGCAGTATTTT.